This paragraph covers one T cell receptor (beta chain) sequence. Combining a sample-barcoded 5' primer with a J-beta primer mix, a second PCR ran for 7 to 11 cycles. One entry per CDR3 protein, called by TCRdb with MiXCR from the 5' RACE reads. The sample has roughly 1.9 million distinct CDR3 sequences; approximately 40% are singletons. The data are from a study of blood T cells in healthy people across ages. CDR1 MDHEN and CDR2 SYDVKM come from the germline V gene. CDR3 length: 15 amino acids. The specimen was blood. The sequence was obtained from a human donor in good health. The genes are TRBV28 and TRBJ2-7; 7 nucleotides agree with TRBD2. The J call may be wrong; the DNA end is better matched by TRBJ2-5. This chain's CDR3 is CASSLRGTGGETQYF. CDR3 in DNA: TGTGCCAGCAGCCTACGGGGGACGGGAGGAGAGACCCAGTACTTC.